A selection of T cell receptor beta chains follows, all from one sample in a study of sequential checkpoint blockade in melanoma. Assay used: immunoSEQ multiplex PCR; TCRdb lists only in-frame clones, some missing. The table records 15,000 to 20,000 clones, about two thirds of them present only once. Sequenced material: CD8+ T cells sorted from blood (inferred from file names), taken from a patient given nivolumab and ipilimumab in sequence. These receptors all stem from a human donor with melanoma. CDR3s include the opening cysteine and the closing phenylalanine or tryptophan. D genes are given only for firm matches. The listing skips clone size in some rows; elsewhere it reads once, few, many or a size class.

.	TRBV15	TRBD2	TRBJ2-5	TGTGCCACCAGCAGATCTGCCGGGAGGGGGGAGACCCAGTACTTC	CATSRSAGRGETQYF
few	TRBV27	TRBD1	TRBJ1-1	TGTGCCAGCGCGACAGGGGCCGACCATGGGGAAGCTTTCTTT	CASATGADHGEAFF
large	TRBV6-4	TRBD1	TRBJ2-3	TGTGCCAGCAGTGATACAGGGGACGCGGCGGATACGCAGTATTTT	CASSDTGDAADTQYF
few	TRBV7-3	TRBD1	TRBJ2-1	TGTGCCAGCAGCTCAACAGGGGGCCTCTACAATGAGCAGTTCTTC	CASSSTGGLYNEQFF
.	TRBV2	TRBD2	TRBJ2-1	TGTGCCAGCATTTCTAGCGGGGGGATCTACAATGAGCAGTTCTTC	CASISSGGIYNEQFF
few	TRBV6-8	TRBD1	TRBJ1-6	TGTGCCAGCAGTCCGCCGACAGGGGGGAATTCACCCCTCCACTTT	CASSPPTGGNSPLHF
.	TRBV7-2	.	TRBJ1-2	TGTGCCAGCAGCTTAGAGGGTAGAGGGGGTGACTATGGCTACACCTTC	CASSLEGRGGDYGYTF
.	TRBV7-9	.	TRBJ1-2	TGTGCCAGCAGCCTCCCCCCAGGGGTAAGGAGGATGAAGGGCTATGGCTACACCTTC	CASSLPPGVRRMKGYGYTF
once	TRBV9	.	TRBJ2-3	TGTGCCAGCAGCGTAGATGGTAGCGCAGATACGCAGTATTTT	CASSVDGSADTQYF
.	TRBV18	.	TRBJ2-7	TGTGCCAGCTCACCAGGGTGGGCAGGCCTAAACTACGAGCAGTACTTC	CASSPGWAGLNYEQYF
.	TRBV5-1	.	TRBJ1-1	TGCGCCAGCAGCCCTGGGGGGGGGAGCACTGAAGCTTTCTTT	CASSPGGGSTEAFF
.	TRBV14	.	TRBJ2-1	TGTGCCAGCAGCATGGAGTTGCTTTACAATGAGCAGTTCTTC	CASSMELLYNEQFF
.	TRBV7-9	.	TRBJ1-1	TGTGCCAGCAACCAGACACCCTATACGACAGCCAACACTGAAGCTTTCTTT	CASNQTPYTTANTEAFF
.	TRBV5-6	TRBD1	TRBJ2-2	TGTGCCAGCAGCTTGGGAGGGGGCGGCGGGGAGCTGTTTTTT	CASSLGGGGGELFF
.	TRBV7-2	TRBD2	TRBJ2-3	TGTGCCAGCAGCTTAAGGCGGGGGGGCACAGATACGCAGTATTTT	CASSLRRGGTDTQYF
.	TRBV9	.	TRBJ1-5	TGTGCCAGCAGCGTAGGAGGGAACCATCAGCCCCAGCATTTT	CASSVGGNHQPQHF
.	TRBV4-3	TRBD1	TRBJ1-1	TGCGCCAGCAGCCAAGGACAGGGTGGCACTGAAGCTTTCTTT	CASSQGQGGTEAFF
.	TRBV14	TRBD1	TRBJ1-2	TGTGCCAGCAGCCAAGTTCACAGGGGCTCCTATGGCTACACCTTC	CASSQVHRGSYGYTF
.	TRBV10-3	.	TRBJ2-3	TGTGCCATCAGCGGGGAATTTAGACAGGCGGAAGGGGTTTTAAAGCCCACAGATACGCAGTATTTT	CAISGEFRQAEGVLKPTDTQYF
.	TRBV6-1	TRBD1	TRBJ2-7	TGTGCCAGCAGTTGGGACAGCTCCTACGAGCAGTACTTC	CASSWDSSYEQYF
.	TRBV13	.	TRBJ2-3	TGTGCCAGCAGCTTAGGGGGGGCCAAAGATACGCAGTATTTT	CASSLGGAKDTQYF
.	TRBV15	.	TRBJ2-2	TGTGCCACCAGCAGAGGAGGGGGCACCGGGGAGCTGTTTTTT	CATSRGGGTGELFF
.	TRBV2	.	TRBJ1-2	TGTGCCAGCGAGGGAGGTGGTGGCTACACCTTC	CASEGGGGYTF
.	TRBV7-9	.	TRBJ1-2	TGTGCCAGCACCGCGGGGGGGACACGTGATGGCTACACCTTC	CASTAGGTRDGYTF
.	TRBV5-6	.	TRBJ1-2	TGTGCCAGCGCAGGTGGAGGTGGCTACACCTTC	CASAGGGGYTF
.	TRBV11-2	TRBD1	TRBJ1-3	TGTGCCAGCAGCTCCTGGACAGGGAACTCTGGAAACACCATATATTTT	CASSSWTGNSGNTIYF
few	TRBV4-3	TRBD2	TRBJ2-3	TGCGCCAGCAGCCTCACTAGCGCGGGGGACGATACGCAGTATTTT	CASSLTSAGDDTQYF
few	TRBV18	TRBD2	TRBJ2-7	TGTGCCAGCTCAATAGCGGGGGGATACGAGCAGTACTTC	CASSIAGGYEQYF
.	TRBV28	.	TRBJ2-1	TGTGCCAGCAGTTTAAGGGGGTACTCCTACAATGAGCAGTTCTTC	CASSLRGYSYNEQFF
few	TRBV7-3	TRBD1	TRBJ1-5	TGTGCCAGCAGCTCTTGGACAGGGGGAGAGCCCCAGCATTTT	CASSSWTGGEPQHF
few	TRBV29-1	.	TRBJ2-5	TGCAGCGTTGAAGGGTGGGCAGGTGAGGGAGAGACCCAGTACTTC	CSVEGWAGEGETQYF
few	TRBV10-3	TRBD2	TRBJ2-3	TGTGCCATCAGTGAGACTAGCGGTAGCACAGATACGCAGTATTTT	CAISETSGSTDTQYF
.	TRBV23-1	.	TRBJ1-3	TGCGCCAGCAGTCTTTTAAGGCAGGAAGGAAACACCATATATTTT	CASSLLRQEGNTIYF